Following are 3 T cell receptor beta chains from one sample sequenced in a study of blood T cells in healthy people across ages (dated by TCRdb to between 2014 and 2017). Receptor amplification or capture employed 5' RACE. The reads were generated on an Illumina HiSeq 2500. A second PCR of 7 to 11 cycles was performed with a sample-barcoded 5' primer and a J-beta primer mix. Starting from the raw public reads, TCRdb applied fastp trimming at Q25, assembled clones with MiXCR and retained in-frame beta chains. Under each unique CDR3 protein, matching rows form one entry showing the most common genes and DNA. The table for this sample lists hundreds of thousands of distinct CDR3 sequences; over 40% of them were counted only once. Clones ranked in the top ten supply about 14% of the sample. Sequencing was done on a sample of blood. The receptors derive from a woman of 80 years or more in good health.

This chain uses TRBV30 with TRBJ1-2; D gene uncertain. The CDR3 sequence is 11 residues long. Trimming took off 5 bases at V and 8 bases at J, with 12 bases between the two ends. Germline CDR1 GTSNPN, CDR2 SVGIG (reference sequence). CDR3: CAWGSSYGYTF. CDR3 nucleotides: TGTGCCTGGGGGAGTTCTTACGGCTACACCTTC.

Comment on this clonotype: The junction does not match germline at one end; this may be a read error. V is TRBV7-9 and J is TRBJ2-5, with D hard to call. Per the germline V gene, CDR1 is SEHNR and CDR2 is FQNEAQ (reference sequence). The CDR3 is made up of 17 amino acids. CDR3 nucleotide sequence: TGTGCCAGCAGATTAGGACGTAATACTGGCAGCCAAGAGACCCAGTACTTC. Protein product: CASRLGRNTGSQETQYF. Based on the CDR3 plus reference TRBV7-9 and TRBJ2-5, the full variable domain is DTGVSQNPRHKITKRGQNVTFRCDPISEHNRLYWYRQTLGQGPEFLTYFQNEAQLEKSRLLSDRFSAERPKGSFSTLEIQRTEQGDSAMYLCASRLGRNTGSQETQYFGPGTRLLVL.

The chain employs TRBV5-1 and TRBJ2-3; possibly TRBD2 for D (6 bases). The germline V and J ends were trimmed by 4 bases and 8 bases, with 20 bases remaining between them. This CDR3 is built from 15 residues. Germline V gene lookup returns CDR1 SGHRS and CDR2 YFSETQ. The chain's CDR3 is CASSARGAGGRTQYF. Written as DNA, the CDR3 is TGCGCCAGCAGCGCCCGCGGGGCAGGAGGTCGTACGCAGTATTTT.